Here is one T cell receptor beta chain with its context. What it binds is not known. The V segment lost 2 bases and the J segment 8 bases; nucleotides outside the gene matches: 7. The CDR3 has 14 residues. The germline CDR1 and CDR2 sequences are SGHNT and YYREEE (reference sequence). The time point is: blood 4 weeks post-SBRT, at nephrectomy. Treatment here: 15 Gy SBRT to primary tumor, nephrectomy 4 weeks later. This sample was included in a study of radiation and T cells in renal cell carcinoma. Findings of the study overall: Without pretreatment biopsies, baseline tumor clonotype presence was undetermined. In blood, top tumor clones expanded by 2 weeks, shrinking by 4.

The table came from immunoSEQ multiplex PCR; TCRdb's copy has only in-frame clones and leaves some out. The sample lists about 170,000 clones, roughly 90% occurring once. The sequence was collected from a woman aged 45-65 years with renal cell carcinoma. Here the sequenced sample was blood, taken from a patient whose treatment included radiotherapy and nephrectomy. The chain couples TRBV5-4 to TRBJ1-3; 7 bases agree with TRBD1. CDR3 nucleotides: TGTGCCAGCAGCTTACCAAACAGGGGTGACACCATATATTTT. Protein product: CASSLPNRGDTIYF.